The 25 T cell receptor beta chains below all came from one sample that was sequenced in a study of CD8+ T cells in alopecia areata. In each case, RNA was isolated and then reverse transcribed into cDNA as the sequencing template. Data came from immunoSEQ multiplex PCR; TCRdb stores just in-frame clones and leaves some out. In total the sample includes roughly 110,000 clones, none of them seen once. Material: lesional skin. The receptors were gathered from a C3H/HeJ mouse with alopecia areata. This line is of MHC haplotype H2-k.

There are a few counts of this clone. Gene names denote mouse genes. The read terminates 4 residues before the CDR3 end, so the remaining end is supplied by the germline J gene. The genes are TRBV19 and TRBJ1-1; no clear D gene. This CDR3 contains 13 residues. The germline gives CDR1 FNHDT, CDR2 SITEND (reference sequence). CDR3 DNA (partial): TGTGCCAGCAGTATTCAGGAACCTACA. Its translation: CASSIQEPT. From start to end, the CDR3 is CASSIQEPTEVFF.

About this clone itself: These gene names are mouse names. The read comes to an end 4 residues before the CDR3 does, leaving the germline J gene to fill in the end. This chain joins TRBV19 and TRBJ2-1; D is perhaps TRBD1 (6 bases). Trimming took 7 bases from V and 1 from J, leaving 12 bases between them. The CDR3 is made up of 14 amino acids. Germline V lookup: CDR1 FNHDT, CDR2 SITEND (reference sequence). CDR3 DNA, as far as it was read: TGTGCCAGCGATCCGGGACAAAACTATGCT. Its translation is CASDPGQNYA. The full CDR3 protein is CASDPGQNYAEQFF.

This clone was seen many times. Mouse germline and gene names are used. Read data end 4 residues before the CDR3 end; the end is taken from the germline J gene. Other DNA sequences of this sample code for an identical CDR3. The V call is TRBV13-3, the J call TRBJ2-2, with TRBD1 matching 8 bases. The CDR3 consists of 15 residues. The V segment lost 2 bases and the J segment 4 bases; nucleotides outside the gene matches: 4. CDR1 and CDR2 (germline): NNHDY, SYVADS. CDR3 bases read: TGTGCCAGCAGTGACAGGGGGCGCGGCACCGGG. Translation: CASSDRGRGTG. The whole CDR3 sequence reads CASSDRGRGTGQLYF.

In this sample, this clone turned up a few times. The germline and genes are mouse ones. The read finishes 4 residues shy of the CDR3 end, and the germline J gene is used to complete it. The chain joins TRBV1 to TRBJ2-2, with D possibly matching TRBD1 (6 bases). Germline V gives CDR1 NSQYPW, CDR2 LRSPGD (reference sequence). V dropped 0 bases and J dropped 3 bases, with 11 bases sitting between them. The CDR3 runs to 16 residues. CDR3 DNA, as far as it was read: TGCACCTGCAGTGCAGATGCAGGGGAGGACACCGGG. This gives the protein CTCSADAGEDTG. The CDR3 in its entirety is CTCSADAGEDTGQLYF.

This clone appeared a few times. Germline and genes here are mouse. The observed sequence ends 4 residues before the CDR3 terminus, with the missing tail filled in from the germline J gene. This chain uses TRBV13-3 with TRBJ2-3; TRBD1 matches at 7 bases. The V gene's germline CDR1 is NNHDY and CDR2 SYVADS. The CDR3 has 18 residues. Trimming removed 0 bases from V and 0 bases from J; junction bases left unmatched: 10. The CDR3 bases that were read are TGTGCCAGCAGTGATGCATCAGGGACAGACCCTAGTGCAGAA. Its translation is CASSDASGTDPSAE. The complete CDR3 reads CASSDASGTDPSAETLYF.

In the case of this clone: The genes and germline here are from mouse. Read sequence stops 4 residues before the CDR3 end, and the germline J gene provides the missing end. The gene calls are TRBV19 and TRBJ2-1; TRBD2 aligns across 12 bases. V dropped 5 bases and J dropped 2; count of bases not matched to a gene: 5. CDR1 is FNHDT and CDR2 is SITEND in the germline V gene (reference sequence). This CDR3 comprises 16 residues. CDR3 protein: CASSTRDWGDYAEQFF. The CDR3 bases that were read are TGTGCCAGCAGCACCCGGGACTGGGGGGACTATGCT.

This clone was recorded at least ten times. Gene names are the mouse ones. The read stops 4 residues short of the end of the CDR3; the missing end is completed from the germline J gene. The genes are TRBV13-2 and TRBJ2-3, with 9 bases identical to TRBD2. This CDR3 has 14 amino acids. CDR1 is NNHNN, CDR2 SYGAGS, per germline (reference sequence). Unmatched junction bases numbered 0, after V lost 3 bases and J lost 1 base. The sequenced part of the CDR3 DNA is TGTGCCAGCGGTGGGGACTGGGGTGCAGAA. It specifies CASGGDWGAE. In full, the CDR3 is CASGGDWGAETLYF.

This clone was detected a few times. These gene names are mouse names. From the germline J gene comes the end of the CDR3, since the read stops 4 residues before it. V is TRBV14 and J is TRBJ2-7; 11 bases are a match to TRBD2. Germline loops: CDR1 SGHDT, CDR2 FRDEAV. This CDR3 region has 14 residues. CDR3 protein: CASSFGDWGYEQYF. The sequenced part of the CDR3 DNA is TGTGCCAGCAGTTTCGGGGACTGGGGGTAT.

Of note for this clone: Genes here carry mouse names. The read finishes 4 residues shy of the CDR3 end, and the germline J gene is used to complete it. The V call is TRBV1, the J call TRBJ2-7, with D tentatively TRBD2 (8 bases). Trimming removed 0 bases at V and 1 base at J, with 13 bases between. Germline CDR1 and CDR2: NSQYPW and LRSPGD (reference sequence). The CDR3 extends over 16 amino acids. The covered CDR3 bases are TGCACCTGCAGTGCAGATCAGGGGGGGCGGTCCTAT. Translation: CTCSADQGGRSY. The full CDR3 protein reads CTCSADQGGRSYEQYF.

This clone has just a few counts. Gene names refer to mouse genes. The read is 4 residues too short to cover the CDR3 end, so that end is filled in from the germline J gene. This chain uses TRBV13-1 with TRBJ2-7; 11 bases are shared with TRBD2. This CDR3 has 12 amino acids. Trimming took 9 bases from V and 3 from J; bases not matched to a gene: 2. Germline values: CDR1 NSHNY, CDR2 SYGAGN. The covered CDR3 bases are TGTGCCACGGGACTGGGGGACTAT. This translates into CATGLGDY. The CDR3 reads in full as CATGLGDYEQYF.

In its sample, this clone was seen a few times. These gene names are mouse names. The read terminates 4 residues ahead of where the CDR3 ends, so the germline J gene completes it. V usage is TRBV1 and J usage is TRBJ2-5; tentative D call: TRBD1 (6 bases). V dropped 3 bases and J dropped 0 bases, with 13 bases sitting between them. Germline values: CDR1 NSQYPW, CDR2 LRSPGD (reference sequence). The CDR3 length is 16 residues. CDR3 protein: CTCSALQGLNQDTQYF. CDR3 bases read: TGCACCTGCAGTGCCCTCCAGGGGCTTAACCAAGAC.

Worth noting for this clone: At residue 16, TCRdb's protein disagrees with the DNA translation; the protein shown here derives from the DNA. The gene names here belong to mouse. The read stops 3 residues short of the end of the CDR3; the missing end is completed from the germline J gene. The gene calls are TRBV13-3 and TRBJ1-6; TRBD1 agrees at 10 bases. TRBJ1-6 is an ORF, with its function uncertain. The CDR3 spans 19 residues. The V and J ends lost 2 bases and 0 bases, in that order; junction bases with no gene match: 8. The germline gives CDR1 NNHDY, CDR2 SYVADS. The CDR3 bases that were read are TGTGCCAGCAGTGAAAGGGACAGGGGCCGCAATTCCTATAATTCGCCC. Encoded protein: CASSERDRGRNSYNSP. The complete CDR3 protein is CASSERDRGRNSYNSPLYF.

This clone came up a few times. Germline and genes here are mouse. The read terminates 4 residues ahead of where the CDR3 ends, so the germline J gene completes it. J is TRBJ2-5 and V is TRBV13-3; 13 nucleotides match TRBD2. Germline V lookup: CDR1 NNHDY, CDR2 SYVADS. The CDR3 has 16 amino acids. The sequenced part of the CDR3 DNA is TGTGCCAGCAGTGACGCGGACTGGGGGGGCGCGGAC. Its protein product is CASSDADWGGAD. The whole CDR3 protein reads CASSDADWGGADTQYF.

Note on this clone: The listed genes are named as in mouse. The read is 4 residues too short to cover the CDR3 end, so that end is filled in from the germline J gene. The V call is TRBV19, the J call TRBJ2-7; 8 bases map to TRBD2. CDR3 length: 15 residues. V shed 4 bases and J 0 bases; nucleotides not matched to a gene: 6. Germline CDR1 reads FNHDT; CDR2 reads SITEND (reference sequence). The chain's CDR3 is CASSSLGESSYEQYF. The CDR3 bases that were read are TGTGCCAGCAGTTCACTGGGGGAGAGCTCCTAT.

As to this clone: Gene names and germline refer to mouse. The read is 4 residues too short to cover the CDR3 end, so that end is filled in from the germline J gene. This rearrangement joins TRBV13-3 to TRBJ2-3, with 13 nucleotides matching TRBD2. The CDR3 consists of 18 residues. In germline, CDR1 is NNHDY, CDR2 SYVADS. Trimming took 5 bases from V and 1 from J; bases not matched to a gene: 10. The CDR3 loop reads CASRPGLGGSVGAETLYF. The DNA read from the CDR3 is TGTGCCAGCAGGCCGGGACTGGGGGGGAGTGTGGGTGCAGAA.

A remark on this clone: Genes and germline come from the mouse. The read ends 4 residues early relative to the CDR3; the germline J gene fills the gap. The rearrangement joins TRBV13-3 to TRBJ2-1; 12 bases agree with TRBD1. CDR3 length equals 16 residues. The germline V gene encodes CDR1 NNHDY and CDR2 SYVADS. The V and J ends lost 0 bases and 6 bases, in that order; junction bases with no gene match: 4. CDR3 protein: CASSDEGQGAFAEQFF. The CDR3 DNA, read in part, is TGTGCCAGCAGTGATGAGGGACAGGGGGCTTTTGCT.

As concerns this clone: The listed genes are named as in mouse. Read sequence stops 4 residues before the CDR3 end, and the germline J gene provides the missing end. The rearrangement links TRBV1 to TRBJ2-4; 9 nucleotides agree with TRBD2. Germline values: CDR1 NSQYPW, CDR2 LRSPGD (reference sequence). The CDR3 is 14 residues long. The sequenced CDR3 bases are TGCACCTGCAGTTCCAACTGGGGGGAAAAC. Protein sequence: CTCSSNWGEN. The CDR3, in full, reads CTCSSNWGENTLYF.

Comments on this clone: Germline and genes: mouse. The CDR3 extends 4 residues past the end of the read, so its final part is completed from the germline J gene. The J gene is TRBJ1-4, the V gene TRBV19; no reliable D call. The CDR3 is 13 amino acids. The V gene's germline CDR1 is FNHDT and CDR2 SITEND (reference sequence). Trimming left V 6 bases short and J 0 bases short, with 6 bases between. The sequenced CDR3 bases are TGTGCCAGCACCAGTCTTTCCAACGAA. It codes for CASTSLSNE. In full, the CDR3 reads CASTSLSNERLFF.

About this clone: Gene labels here are mouse ones. The read terminates 4 residues before the CDR3 end, so the remaining end is supplied by the germline J gene. The genes are TRBV19 and TRBJ2-1; 11 bases are a match to TRBD2. Germline V gene data show CDR1 as FNHDT and CDR2 as SITEND (reference sequence). This CDR3 spans 15 amino acids. The trim removed 5 bases at V and 3 bases at J, leaving 4 bases unmatched. CDR3 in amino acids: CASSNWGGLYAEQFF. Partial CDR3 DNA: TGTGCCAGCAGCAACTGGGGGGGCCTCTATGCT.

The sample holds a few counts of this clone. All gene names here are mouse names. The read stops 4 residues short of the end of the CDR3; the missing end is completed from the germline J gene. V usage is TRBV1 and J usage is TRBJ1-4; D gene uncertain. The germline V gene encodes CDR1 NSQYPW and CDR2 LRSPGD (reference sequence). The CDR3 runs to 14 residues. Trimming took off 0 bases at V and 3 bases at J, with 5 bases between the two ends. CDR3: CTCSADQTNERLFF. The covered CDR3 bases are TGCACCTGCAGTGCAGATCAGACCAACGAA.

The sample holds a few counts of this clone. Each gene name is a mouse one. Read coverage stops 4 residues before the CDR3 terminus; the germline J gene supplies the remainder. The chain links TRBV13-3 to TRBJ2-3; the match to TRBD2 covers 9 bases. This CDR3 is built from 15 residues. The germline V gene encodes CDR1 NNHDY and CDR2 SYVADS. V lost 6 bases and J lost 0; bases outside the gene matches: 5. The sequenced CDR3 bases are TGTGCCAGCACCCGGGACTGGGCTAGTGCAGAA. Its protein product is CASTRDWASAE. The whole CDR3 region reads CASTRDWASAETLYF.

This clone was seen at least ten times. Genes and germline come from the mouse. The DNA read from the CDR3 is TGTGCCAGCAGTGATGACTGGGCCTTCTATGCT. This translates into CASSDDWAFYA. The full CDR3 protein is CASSDDWAFYAEQFF. This chain uses TRBV13-3 with TRBJ2-1; weak D call: TRBD2 (6 bases). The read comes to an end 4 residues before the CDR3 does, leaving the germline J gene to fill in the end. Germline CDR1 is NNHDY and CDR2 is SYVADS. The CDR3 totals 15 residues. V was pared by 0 bases and J by 3 bases, with 10 bases between.

This clone was seen only a few times. The genes are named according to mouse. The missing CDR3 end, 4 residues past where the read stops, is filled in from the germline J gene. The chain recombines TRBV13-3 with TRBJ2-1; 11 nucleotides match TRBD2. The CDR3 covers 15 residues. The V gene end was trimmed by 6 bases and the J gene end by 4 bases; junction bases not matched to a gene: 6. Germline lookup yields CDR1 NNHDY and CDR2 SYVADS. The CDR3: CASNPDWGGYAEQFF. Partial CDR3 DNA: TGTGCCAGCAACCCAGACTGGGGGGGATATGCT.

With respect to this clone: The germline and genes are mouse ones. The CDR3 end falls 4 residues outside the read, so it is completed with the germline J gene. J is TRBJ2-1 and V is TRBV1, with TRBD1 matching 7 bases. The CDR3 covers 14 residues. Germline assignment: CDR1 NSQYPW and CDR2 LRSPGD (reference sequence). V was clipped by 8 bases and J by 2 bases; unmatched bases: 6. This CDR3 is CTCGSGTDYAEQFF. Incomplete CDR3 DNA: TGCACCTGCGGGTCCGGGACAGACTATGCT.

This clone was observed a few times. Germline and genes here are mouse. The read terminates 4 residues ahead of where the CDR3 ends, so the germline J gene completes it. The chain carries TRBV13-3 and TRBJ2-7, with 9 nucleotides matching TRBD1. CDR3 length equals 15 residues. Per the germline V gene, CDR1 is NNHDY and CDR2 is SYVADS. The sequenced CDR3 bases are TGTGCCAGCAGTCCCGGGACAGGGAACATTTAT. Translation: CASSPGTGNIY. The whole CDR3 reads CASSPGTGNIYEQYF.